What follows are 26 T cell receptor beta chains derived from one specimen sequenced in a study of OX40 agonist ivuxolimab in advanced cancers. Some clones are missing from TCRdb's copy, which holds only in-frame ones; the method was immunoSEQ multiplex PCR. The sample includes 15,000 to 20,000 clones, around three quarters of them seen just once. Material: CD4+ or CD8+ T cells sorted from blood, obtained in a trial of the OX40 agonist ivuxolimab. The receptors originated from an adult with an advanced solid tumor such as melanoma, head and neck, liver or kidney cancer.

The rearrangement uses TRBV4-3 and TRBJ2-7; 8 bases are a match to TRBD1. Looked up from germline, CDR1 is LGHNA and CDR2 is YSLEER. This CDR3 has 14 residues. After removal of 3 bases from V and 4 bases from J, the junction contained 5 bases not matched to a gene. The CDR3 loop is CASSHGQGYYEQYF. In DNA, the CDR3 is TGCGCCAGCAGCCACGGACAGGGTTATTACGAGCAGTACTTC.

The V call is TRBV4-3, the J call TRBJ2-2; D tentatively fits TRBD1 or TRBD2 (5 bases each). This CDR3 is built from 15 residues. V shed 0 bases and J shed 7 bases, with 12 bases lying between them. Germline CDR1 and CDR2: LGHNA and YSLEER. This chain's CDR3 is CASSQDWGYGGELFF. CDR3 nucleotides: TGCGCCAGCAGCCAAGATTGGGGGTACGGCGGGGAGCTGTTTTTT.

This clone was counted between two and nine times. The chain recombines TRBV6-5 with TRBJ1-1; D is undetermined. The CDR3 runs to 13 residues. In germline, CDR1 is MNHEY, CDR2 SVGAGI. Trimming took off 5 bases at V and 1 base at J, with 8 bases between the two ends. The CDR3: CASSRGRNTEAFF. In DNA, the CDR3 is TGTGCCAGCAGTCGGGGTAGGAACACTGAAGCTTTCTTT.

This clone was counted only a few times. The CDR3 DNA reads as TGTGCCAGCAGACCCGGACTAGCCCAAGAGACCCAGTACTTC. Its protein is CASRPGLAQETQYF. V and J are TRBV28 and TRBJ2-5, with 8 bases fitting TRBD2. This CDR3 spans 14 amino acids. The junction had 4 bases not matched to a gene; V was cut back by 6 bases and J by 1 base. The germline V gene encodes CDR1 MDHEN and CDR2 SYDVKM.

The V and J genes are TRBV10-2 and TRBJ2-1; no reliable D call. Germline CDR1 reads WSHSY; CDR2 reads SAAADI. V was trimmed by 6 bases and J by 4 bases, leaving 7 bases between them. CDR3 length: 12 residues. The DNA for the CDR3 is TGCGCCAGCAGGGACCCATACAATGAGCAGTTCTTC. Protein sequence: CASRDPYNEQFF.

The chain couples TRBV4-1 to TRBJ2-3; TRBD1 matches 8 bases. The V gene's germline CDR1 is MGHRA and CDR2 YSYEKL. This CDR3 is built from 15 residues. The trim removed 4 bases at V and 4 bases at J, leaving 7 bases unmatched. The CDR3 DNA reads as TGCGCCAGCAGCCGCGATCAGGGGGCTTCAGATACGCAGTATTTT. Encoded protein: CASSRDQGASDTQYF.

This clone showed up just once. CDR3 sequence reads: CASSEWAQTGELFF. DNA for the CDR3: TGTGCCAGCAGTGAATGGGCTCAGACCGGGGAGCTGTTTTTT. The rearrangement joins TRBV2 to TRBJ2-2; D not resolved. Germline CDR1 and CDR2: SNHLY and FYNNEI. This CDR3 has 14 residues. V lost 2 bases to trimming and J lost 5 bases, with 9 bases between them.

The V and J genes are TRBV7-6 and TRBJ1-3; D gene unclear. The germline V and J ends were trimmed by 1 base and 3 bases, with 13 bases remaining between them. Germline-derived CDR1 and CDR2 are SGHVS and FNYEAQ. CDR3 size: 16 residues. The CDR3 bases are TGTGCCAGCAGCTTAGGCGGGTCAGAGCTTGGAAACACCATATATTTT. This encodes CASSLGGSELGNTIYF.

The chain links TRBV28 to TRBJ1-2, with D unclear. Germline lookup yields CDR1 MDHEN and CDR2 SYDVKM. The CDR3 length is 14 residues. Trimming took 5 bases from V and 4 from J, leaving 14 bases between them. The CDR3 is CASSPARIGYGYTF. For the CDR3, the DNA is TGTGCCAGCAGTCCCGCCCGCATCGGCTATGGCTACACCTTC.

The J gene is TRBJ2-7, the V gene TRBV9; a weak D match, TRBD1 (5 bases). CDR3 size: 12 residues. Trimming shortened V by 4 bases and J by 6 bases, and 11 bases separated the two germline ends. Looked up from germline, CDR1 is SGDLS and CDR2 is YYNGEE. This CDR3 reads CASSPGWREQYF. The CDR3 DNA is TGTGCCAGCAGCCCAGGGTGGCGCGAGCAGTACTTC.

The chain links TRBV27 to TRBJ1-4; D is ambiguous. Germline assignment: CDR1 MNHEY and CDR2 SMNVEV (reference sequence). Trimming removed 0 bases from V and 1 base from J, with 6 bases in between. This CDR3 spans 15 amino acids. The CDR3 reads CASSLSRVTNEKLFF. The CDR3 coding sequence is TGTGCCAGCAGTTTATCGAGGGTAACTAATGAAAAACTGTTTTTT.

The gene calls are TRBV7-7 and TRBJ2-2; TRBD1 agrees at 7 bases. CDR1 and CDR2 from the germline V gene are SSHAT and FNYEAQ (reference sequence). V gave up 5 bases and J gave up 3 bases; unmatched junction bases: 6. This CDR3 has 15 amino acids. CDR3 region: CASSLTGVDTGELFF. The CDR3 region has the DNA TGTGCCAGCAGCCTAACAGGGGTAGACACCGGGGAGCTGTTTTTT.

This chain uses TRBV13 with TRBJ2-7; perhaps D is TRBD1 or TRBD2 (7 bases each). The CDR3 is 15 amino acids. Between the trimmed V and J ends, which lost 8 bases and 2 bases, there was a span of 19 bases. CDR1 PRHDT and CDR2 FYEKMQ come from the germline V gene (reference sequence). The CDR3 sequence: CASGSTGEGPYEQYF. The CDR3 DNA reads as TGTGCCAGCGGCTCCACAGGGGAGGGCCCCTACGAGCAGTACTTC.

This chain joins TRBV6-1 and TRBJ1-1, with 7 bases aligning to TRBD1. The CDR3 contains 15 residues. The V gene's germline CDR1 is MNHNS and CDR2 SASEGT. After removal of 10 bases from V and 4 bases from J, the junction contained 15 bases not matched to a gene. CDR3 DNA: TGTGCCACCATTCCCTGGACAGGAGGTGCCACTGAAGCTTTCTTT. It specifies CATIPWTGGATEAFF.

The chain uses TRBV19 and TRBJ1-1; D might be TRBD1 (6 bases). The CDR3 totals 14 residues. V dropped 5 bases and J dropped 1 base, with 11 bases sitting between them. Germline lookup yields CDR1 LNHDA and CDR2 SQIVND (reference sequence). The CDR3, as DNA: TGTGCCAGTAGTGACAGGCTCGGGAACACTGAAGCTTTCTTT. It translates to CASSDRLGNTEAFF.

The chain joins TRBV7-2 to TRBJ2-6; 7 bases map to TRBD1. V gave up 4 bases and J gave up 0 bases; unmatched junction bases: 6. The CDR3 sequence is 17 residues long. Germline V gives CDR1 SGHTA, CDR2 FQGNSA. CDR3 sequence: CASSSRDSYSGANVLTF. The CDR3 bases are TGTGCCAGCAGCTCCCGGGACAGTTACTCTGGGGCCAACGTCCTGACTTTC. The entire variable domain, with the rest obtained from reference TRBV7-2 and TRBJ2-6, is as follows: GAGVSQSPSNKVTEKGKDVELRCDPISGHTALYWYRQSLGQGLEFLIYFQGNSAPDKSGLPSDRFSAERTGGSVSTLTIQRTQQEDSAVYLCASSSRDSYSGANVLTFGAGSRLTVL.

The V and J genes are TRBV11-2 and TRBJ2-1; 9 bases align to TRBD1. Germline values: CDR1 SGHAT, CDR2 FQNNGV. The CDR3 totals 15 residues. The V and J ends lost 5 bases and 3 bases, in that order; junction bases with no gene match: 5. CDR3 nucleotide sequence: TGTGCCAGCAGCGCGGGACAGGGCTACTACAATGAGCAGTTCTTC. As protein: CASSAGQGYYNEQFF.

In its sample, this clone was seen a few times. The CDR3 region has the DNA TGTGCCTGGTCCGACCGCACAGATACGCAGTATTTT. Translated, it gives CAWSDRTDTQYF. The chain uses TRBV30 and TRBJ2-3, with unresolved D. The CDR3 length is 12 residues. Deletions cut 5 bases from V and 1 base from J, with 7 bases between. The germline V gene has CDR1 GTSNPN and CDR2 SVGIG (reference sequence). Drawing the rest from reference TRBV30 and TRBJ2-3, the complete variable domain is SQTIHQWPATLVQPVGSPLSLECTVEGTSNPNLYWYRQAAGRGLQLLFYSVGIGQISSEVPQNLSASRPQDRQFILSSKKLLLSDSGFYLCAWSDRTDTQYFGPGTRLTVL.

A few counts support this clone. The V and J genes are TRBV4-3 and TRBJ2-7; TRBD1 matches at 8 bases. Germline V CDR1 and CDR2: LGHNA, YSLEER. The J segment lost 0 bases and the V segment lost 2 bases, leaving 6 bases of the junction unmatched. The CDR3 is made up of 16 amino acids. DNA for the CDR3: TGCGCCAGCAGCCAATCATTCGGGACAGGCTCCTACGAGCAGTACTTC. This translates into CASSQSFGTGSYEQYF.

The V and J genes are TRBV4-3 and TRBJ1-5; the D is unclear. The CDR3 has 15 amino acids. CDR1 and CDR2 (germline): LGHNA, YSLEER. Between the trimmed V and J ends, which lost 0 bases and 0 bases, there was a span of 6 bases. The CDR3, as DNA: TGCGCCAGCAGCCAAGACAGGTATAGCAATCAGCCCCAGCATTTT. Encoded protein: CASSQDRYSNQPQHF.

This clone was detected only a few times. The chain has TRBV11-3 and TRBJ1-5, with a possible D match to TRBD1 (5 bases). The CDR3 runs 15 residues. Germline V gene sequence: CDR1 SGHNT, CDR2 YENEEA. V was trimmed by 7 bases and J by 1 base, leaving 14 bases between them. In nucleotides, the CDR3 is TGTGCCAGCATCATAGGAGGGGCCAGCAATCAGCCCCAGCATTTT. Translating it yields CASIIGGASNQPQHF.

This clone appeared a few times. Other nucleotide sequences in the sample specify the same CDR3. The chain carries TRBV27 and TRBJ1-2; the match to TRBD1 covers 7 bases. The CDR3 length is 14 residues. CDR1 is MNHEY and CDR2 is SMNVEV in the germline V gene (reference sequence). Germline trimming cut 2 bases from V and 5 bases from J; bases unmatched to any gene: 5. The CDR3 DNA is TGTGCCAGCAGTTTAGGGGGACAGACTTATGGCTACACCTTC. Its protein is CASSLGGQTYGYTF.

The rearrangement joins TRBV4-3 to TRBJ1-1, with D unresolved. The CDR3 contains 14 residues. The germline V and J ends were trimmed by 1 base and 1 base, with 7 bases remaining between them. Germline V CDR1 and CDR2: LGHNA, YSLEER. The CDR3 bases are TGCGCCAGCAGCCAAGCCCGGGGGAACACTGAAGCTTTCTTT. Its translation is CASSQARGNTEAFF.

This clone was recorded once. The chain joins TRBV9 to TRBJ1-4; D perhaps matches TRBD1 (5 bases). Trimming cost V 3 bases and J 8 bases, with 14 bases left between them. The CDR3 contains 14 residues. From germline, CDR1 is SGDLS and CDR2 YYNGEE. The chain's CDR3 is CASSEGREGEKLFF. The CDR3 region has the DNA TGTGCCAGCAGCGAGGGACGAGAGGGGGAAAAACTGTTTTTT.

This clone appeared a few times. This chain links TRBV15 with TRBJ1-5; the D is unclear. Germline CDR1 reads LNHNV; CDR2 reads YYDKDF (reference sequence). The CDR3 runs 14 residues. With 0 bases removed from V and 9 bases from J, the gap between germline ends came to 12 bases. CDR3 nucleotides: TGTGCCACCAGCAGAGATGTAAACTCTCGGCCCCAGCATTTT. Amino acid sequence: CATSRDVNSRPQHF.

CDR3 coding DNA: TGTGCCAGCAGCTTAGAAGGCAGTAACTATGGCTACACCTTC. It translates to CASSLEGSNYGYTF. V and J are TRBV9 and TRBJ1-2; no clear D. V was trimmed by 4 bases and J by 1 base, leaving 11 bases between them. The CDR3 covers 14 residues. Germline assignment: CDR1 SGDLS and CDR2 YYNGEE.